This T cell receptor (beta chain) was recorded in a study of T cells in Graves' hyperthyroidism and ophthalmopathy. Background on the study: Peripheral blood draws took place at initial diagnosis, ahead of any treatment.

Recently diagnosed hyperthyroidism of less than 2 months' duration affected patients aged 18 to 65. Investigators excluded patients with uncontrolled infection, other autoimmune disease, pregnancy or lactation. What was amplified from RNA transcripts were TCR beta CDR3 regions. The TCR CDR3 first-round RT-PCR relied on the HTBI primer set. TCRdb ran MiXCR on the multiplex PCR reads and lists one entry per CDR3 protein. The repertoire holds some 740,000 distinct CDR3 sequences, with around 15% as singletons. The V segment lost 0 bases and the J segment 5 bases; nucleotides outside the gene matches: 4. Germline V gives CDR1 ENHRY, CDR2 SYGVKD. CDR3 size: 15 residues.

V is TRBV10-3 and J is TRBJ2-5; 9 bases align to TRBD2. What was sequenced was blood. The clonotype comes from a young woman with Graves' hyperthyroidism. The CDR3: CAISESGLARETQYF. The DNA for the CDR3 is TGTGCCATCAGTGAGTCCGGACTAGCGCGGGAGACCCAGTACTTC.